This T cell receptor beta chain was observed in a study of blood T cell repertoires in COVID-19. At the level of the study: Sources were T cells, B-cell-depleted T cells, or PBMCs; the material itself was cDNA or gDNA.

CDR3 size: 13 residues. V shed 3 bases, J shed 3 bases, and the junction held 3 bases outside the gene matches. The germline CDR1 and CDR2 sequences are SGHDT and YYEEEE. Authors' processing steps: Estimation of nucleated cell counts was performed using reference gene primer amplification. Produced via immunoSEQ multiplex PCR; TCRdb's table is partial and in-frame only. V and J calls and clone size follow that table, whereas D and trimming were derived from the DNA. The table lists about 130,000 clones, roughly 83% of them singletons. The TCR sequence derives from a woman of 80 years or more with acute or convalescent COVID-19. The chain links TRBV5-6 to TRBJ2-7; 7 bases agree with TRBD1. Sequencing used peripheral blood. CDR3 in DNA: TGTGCCAGCAGCTGGGGACAGCTCTACGAGCAGTACTTC. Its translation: CASSWGQLYEQYF.